This entry features one TCR beta chain sequence. Trimming cost V 2 bases and J 7 bases; bases outside gene matches: 8. This CDR3 is 15 amino acids long. Germline V gene data show CDR1 as SGHDN and CDR2 as FVKESK. This sample is part of a study of cytomegalovirus exposure and HLA in healthy donors. Vbeta (60) and Jbeta (13) primers were used in the PCR. Here immunoSEQ multiplex PCR was the method, and the copy in TCRdb shows in-frame clones only, minus some. The sample has 120,000 or so clones, more than 60% seen once; the top ten hold approximately 1.4%. The chain combines TRBV14 with TRBJ2-7, with 10 bases aligning to TRBD1. This clonotype was sampled from a young man in good health and CMV-seronegative. Sequencing was carried out using PBMCs. The CDR3 reads CASSQSGQGTWEQYF. The CDR3 nucleotides are TGTGCCAGCAGCCAATCGGGACAGGGGACATGGGAGCAGTACTTC.